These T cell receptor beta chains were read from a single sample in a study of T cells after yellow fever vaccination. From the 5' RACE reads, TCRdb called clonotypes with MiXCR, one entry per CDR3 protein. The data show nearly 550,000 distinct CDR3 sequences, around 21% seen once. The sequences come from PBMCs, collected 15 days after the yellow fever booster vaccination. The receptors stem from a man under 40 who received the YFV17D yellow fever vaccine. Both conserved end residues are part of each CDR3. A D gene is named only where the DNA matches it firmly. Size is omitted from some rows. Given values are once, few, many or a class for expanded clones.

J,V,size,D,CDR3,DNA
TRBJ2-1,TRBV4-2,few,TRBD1,CASSRRLTGGGPVIGEQFF,TGTGCCAGCAGCCGTCGATTGACAGGGGGGGGACCAGTGATTGGCGAGCAGTTCTTC
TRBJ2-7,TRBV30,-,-,CAWSAVGEQYF,TGTGCCTGGAGTGCAGTAGGCGAGCAGTACTTC
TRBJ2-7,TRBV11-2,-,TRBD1,CASSYLGGTGGYEQYF,TGTGCCAGCAGCTACTTAGGAGGGACAGGGGGCTACGAGCAGTACTTC
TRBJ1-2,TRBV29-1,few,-,CSVDRLAADYGYTF,TGCAGCGTTGATCGCCTAGCAGCAGATTATGGCTACACCTTC
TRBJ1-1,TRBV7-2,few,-,CASSLARTFSAEAFF,TGTGCCAGCAGCTTAGCCCGGACGTTTTCCGCTGAAGCTTTCTTT
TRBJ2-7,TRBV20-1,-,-,CSARLLVNSGYEQYF,TGCAGTGCCCGTCTACTAGTTAACTCCGGCTACGAGCAGTACTTC
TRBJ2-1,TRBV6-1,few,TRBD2,CASRPGLAGVNEQFF,TGTGCCAGCAGACCGGGACTAGCGGGAGTAAATGAGCAGTTCTTC
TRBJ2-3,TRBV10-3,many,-,CAIRGTTGDTQYF,TGTGCCATCAGGGGAACCACAGGGGATACGCAGTATTTT
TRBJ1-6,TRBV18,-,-,CASSPNRLNSNSPLHF,TGTGCCAGCTCACCAAACCGCTTAAATTCGAATTCACCCCTCCACTTT
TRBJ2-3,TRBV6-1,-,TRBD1,CASRIGTATDTQYF,TGTGCCAGCAGGATAGGGACAGCCACAGATACGCAGTATTTT
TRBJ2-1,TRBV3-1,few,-,CASSQERHNEQFF,TGTGCCAGCAGCCAAGAACGCCACAATGAGCAGTTCTTC
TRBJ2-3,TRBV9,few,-,CASSVVSGTSGGTQYF,TGTGCCAGCAGCGTAGTTTCCGGCACCTCTGGGGGAACGCAGTATTTT
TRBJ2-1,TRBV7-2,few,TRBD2,CASGPGLGRSEQFF,TGTGCCAGCGGACCGGGACTAGGGCGAAGTGAGCAGTTCTTC
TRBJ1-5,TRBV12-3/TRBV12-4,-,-,CASSPDMSNQPQHF,TGTGCCAGCAGTCCTGACATGAGCAATCAGCCCCAGCATTTT
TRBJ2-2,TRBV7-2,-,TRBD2,CASSLAGAKSGELFF,TGTGCCAGCAGCCTAGCGGGAGCTAAATCCGGGGAGCTGTTTTTT
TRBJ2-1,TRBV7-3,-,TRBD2,CASSTLAGGRGNEQFF,TGTGCCAGCAGCACATTAGCGGGAGGGCGTGGCAATGAGCAGTTCTTC